These 17 T cell receptor beta chains came from one sample sequenced in a study of beta chain features in type 1 diabetes (dated 2018 in TCRdb). Receptors were amplified or captured by the immunoSEQ multiplex PCR assay. The High Capacity cDNA Reverse Transcription Kit was used to reverse transcribe all of the isolated RNA, meaning that expressed TCRB transcripts were what got sequenced. What TCRdb holds here is the immuneACCESS table cut down to in-frame rearrangements. Part of the clones is not present; checked against another copy, under half of the missing clones reflect an unresolved V gene, and the others are unexplained. Present in this sample are under 450,000 clones, around 13% of which were seen just once. Around 0.039% of the sample lies in the top ten. The sequenced material came from naive CD4+ T cells from blood. The label giving this sample's cell subset or site can be read as: true naive CD4+ T cells. The receptors come from a man younger than 40 in good health.

This clone was observed a handful of times. The V call is TRBV6-6, the J call TRBJ2-5; D is uncertain. The CDR3 has 12 residues. Per the germline V gene, CDR1 is MNHNY and CDR2 is SVGAGI (reference sequence). The ends were cut back, 0 bases at V and 6 bases at J, with 5 bases in the middle. Here the CDR3 reads CASSYSEKTQYF. DNA of the CDR3: TGTGCCAGCAGTTACTCTGAGAAGACCCAGTACTTC.

In its sample, this clone was seen many times. This chain joins TRBV7-9 and TRBJ2-1; D remains ambiguous. V was clipped by 8 bases and J by 2 bases, with 16 bases between them. The germline V gene encodes CDR1 SEHNR and CDR2 FQNEAQ (reference sequence). This CDR3 has 15 amino acids. The CDR3 nucleotides read TGTGCCAGCCTAACAGCAGGCGATACCTACAATGAGCAGTTCTTC. It translates to CASLTAGDTYNEQFF.

In its sample, this clone was seen a few times. The chain employs TRBV6-5 and TRBJ2-1; 10 bases fit TRBD1. Unmatched junction bases numbered 5, after V lost 4 bases and J lost 2 bases. Germline values: CDR1 MNHEY, CDR2 SVGAGI. This CDR3 has 16 amino acids. The CDR3 DNA follows: TGTGCCAGCAGTTCCACGGGACAGGGGCCCTACAATGAGCAGTTCTTC. Its protein product is CASSSTGQGPYNEQFF.

This clone has only a few counts. The CDR3: CASSAPAQGLAFPYNEQFF. The CDR3 coding sequence is TGTGCCAGCAGCGCCCCGGCACAGGGTCTAGCGTTCCCCTACAATGAGCAGTTCTTC. The V and J genes are TRBV7-2 and TRBJ2-1; perhaps D is TRBD1 or TRBD2 (6 bases each). CDR3 size: 19 residues. V dropped 5 bases and J dropped 2 bases, with 25 bases sitting between them. Germline V gene lookup returns CDR1 SGHTA and CDR2 FQGNSA.

The chain is built from TRBV27 and TRBJ1-1; D not resolved. The CDR3 is made up of 13 amino acids. Deletions cut 6 bases from V and 8 bases from J, with 16 bases between. Germline CDR1 reads MNHEY; CDR2 reads SMNVEV (reference sequence). DNA for the CDR3: TGTGCCAGCAGCTCTCTGGGAGGGTGGGAAGCTTTCTTT. Protein: CASSSLGGWEAFF.

This clone occurred many times. Other DNA variants within this sample encode the same CDR3. The CDR3 sequence: CSVGRNQETQYF. The CDR3, as DNA: TGCAGCGTGGGACGGAACCAAGAGACCCAGTACTTC. The gene calls are TRBV29-1 and TRBJ2-5; either TRBD1 or TRBD2 may supply D (5 bases each). V was cut by 6 bases and J by 0 bases, with 8 bases left in between. This CDR3 spans 12 amino acids. The V gene's germline CDR1 is SQVTM and CDR2 ANQGSEA.

This clone was counted a few times. The rearrangement joins TRBV27 to TRBJ2-6; D might be TRBD2 (6 bases). The CDR3 sequence is 17 residues long. The V end was cut by 11 bases, the J end by 0 bases, with 20 bases between. The germline gives CDR1 MNHEY, CDR2 SMNVEV (reference sequence). The CDR3 DNA is TGTGCCTCCTTAGCGGCAGCTATCCTCTCTGGGGCCAACGTCCTGACTTTC. This encodes CASLAAAILSGANVLTF.

This clone was counted between two and nine times. The V call is TRBV9, the J call TRBJ1-4, with D perhaps matching TRBD1 (5 bases). Per germline, CDR1 SGDLS and CDR2 YYNGEE. The CDR3 has 14 amino acids. Trimming shortened V by 5 bases and J by 4 bases, and 12 bases separated the two germline ends. The CDR3 bases are TGTGCCAGCAGTATTTCCCAGGGTAATGAAAAACTGTTTTTT. Its protein product is CASSISQGNEKLFF.

As to this clone: Other DNA sequences in this sample translate to the same CDR3. The chain uses TRBV9 and TRBJ1-1; D is unclear. CDR3 length: 13 amino acids. The germline CDR1 and CDR2 sequences are SGDLS and YYNGEE. Deletions cut 0 bases from V and 2 bases from J, with 5 bases between. In DNA form, the CDR3 reads TGTGCCAGCAGCGTAGACTCAAACACTGAAGCTTTCTTT. Its protein is CASSVDSNTEAFF.

The chain joins TRBV5-1 to TRBJ2-1, with a possible D match to TRBD2 (6 bases). The germline V and J ends were trimmed by 5 bases and 0 bases, with 12 bases remaining between them. The CDR3 totals 15 residues. Germline values: CDR1 SGHRS, CDR2 YFSETQ. In DNA form, the CDR3 reads TGCGCCAGCAGAAATAGCGGTTACTCCTACAATGAGCAGTTCTTC. Protein product: CASRNSGYSYNEQFF.

This clone has just a few counts. The chain links TRBV6-6 to TRBJ1-5; a possible D gene is TRBD1 (5 bases). This CDR3 spans 14 amino acids. CDR1 is MNHNY and CDR2 is SVGAGI in the germline V gene (reference sequence). V shed 2 bases and J shed 5 bases, with 10 bases lying between them. The CDR3 bases are TGTGCCAGCAGTTACAGGGGCGGGGATCAGCCCCAGCATTTT. Its translation is CASSYRGGDQPQHF.

The J gene is TRBJ2-3, the V gene TRBV27; D might be TRBD1 or TRBD2, each matching 5 bases. Germline V lookup: CDR1 MNHEY, CDR2 SMNVEV (reference sequence). This CDR3 has 14 amino acids. Trimming shortened V by 5 bases and J by 1 base, and 10 bases separated the two germline ends. CDR3 sequence: CASSPGRGTDTQYF. CDR3 DNA sequence: TGTGCCAGCAGTCCGGGGCGGGGCACAGATACGCAGTATTTT.

This clone was picked up many times. V and J are TRBV4-3 and TRBJ2-1, with a possible D match to TRBD1 (6 bases). There are 13 residues in the CDR3. Looked up from germline, CDR1 is LGHNA and CDR2 is YSLEER. The ends were cut back, 4 bases at V and 9 bases at J, with 13 bases in the middle. The CDR3 nucleotides are TGCGCCAGCAGCCGGGGCAGGGGTCGTGAGCAGTTCTTC. This gives the protein CASSRGRGREQFF.

This clone was counted ten times or more. The V gene is TRBV29-1, the J gene TRBJ1-1, with D unresolved. The V end was cut by 7 bases, the J end by 10 bases, with 19 bases between. CDR1 is SQVTM and CDR2 is ANQGSEA in the germline V gene. The CDR3 sequence is 12 residues long. For the CDR3, the DNA is TGCAGCGCCTCCGGTACCCGTGAATCAGCTTTCTTT. Translation: CSASGTRESAFF.

The V call is TRBV4-1, the J call TRBJ2-5; D call uncertain. This CDR3 spans 16 amino acids. Trimming stripped 0 bases from V and 6 bases from J, with 17 bases between. The germline V gene encodes CDR1 MGHRA and CDR2 YSYEKL. In DNA form, the CDR3 reads TGCGCCAGCAGCCAAGATAGAGACTCTCCTATCCAGACCCAGTACTTC. It is translated as CASSQDRDSPIQTQYF.

There are a few counts of this clone. The V call is TRBV2, the J call TRBJ2-7; TRBD1 aligns across 9 bases. Germline CDR1 is SNHLY and CDR2 is FYNNEI. V trimming: 10 bases; J trimming: 3 bases; junction bases outside the gene matches: 4. CDR3 size: 12 residues. This CDR3 reads CATSTGGYEQYV. CDR3 DNA: TGTGCCACCTCGACAGGGGGCTACGAGCAGTACGTC.

The rearrangement links TRBV18 to TRBJ1-6, with a tentative D call TRBD1 (5 bases). In germline, CDR1 is KGHSH, CDR2 LQKENI. The V gene lost 3 bases and the J gene lost 7 bases, with 10 bases spanning the gap. This CDR3 spans 14 amino acids. The chain's CDR3 is CASSPGTGNSPLHF. The CDR3 nucleotides are TGTGCCAGCTCACCCGGGACGGGGAATTCACCCCTCCACTTT.